Listed here are 10 T cell receptor beta chains from one sample, sequenced in a study of beta chain features in type 1 diabetes listed by TCRdb under 2018. Libraries came from the immunoSEQ multiplex PCR assay. The entire isolated RNA was reverse transcribed using the High Capacity cDNA Reverse Transcription Kit, and thus expressed TCRB transcripts were sequenced. What TCRdb holds here is the immuneACCESS table cut down to in-frame rearrangements. Part of the clones is not present; checked against another copy, under half of the missing clones reflect an unresolved V gene, and the others are unexplained. The sample table lists hundreds of thousands of clones, 11% to 15% of them with a count of one. The ten largest account for approximately 0.035% of the sample. Sequencing used naive CD4+ T cells from blood. The intended sense of this specimen's cell subset or site label: true naive CD4+ T cells. The source of these receptors is a man aged 30-40 years in good health.

J is TRBJ2-7 and V is TRBV7-2; 9 nucleotides align to TRBD2. Trimming removed 1 base from V and 7 bases from J; junction bases left unmatched: 14. In germline, CDR1 is SGHTA, CDR2 FQGNSA. The CDR3 spans 17 residues. The CDR3 reads CASSLDAAGGPSWEQYF. The CDR3 bases are TGTGCCAGCAGCTTAGACGCGGCGGGGGGGCCGTCGTGGGAGCAGTACTTC. Full variable domain (remainder filled in from reference TRBV7-2 and TRBJ2-7): GAGVSQSPSNKVTEKGKDVELRCDPISGHTALYWYRQSLGQGLEFLIYFQGNSAPDKSGLPSDRFSAERTGGSVSTLTIQRTQQEDSAVYLCASSLDAAGGPSWEQYFGPGTRLTVT.

J is TRBJ1-6 and V is TRBV27; maybe TRBD1 (5 bases). The CDR3 runs 14 residues. In germline, CDR1 is MNHEY, CDR2 SMNVEV (reference sequence). Trimming took off 5 bases at V and 7 bases at J, with 12 bases between the two ends. Here the CDR3 DNA reads TGTGCCAGCAGTCAGCCCGCAGGGAATTCACCCCTCCACTTT. It yields the protein CASSQPAGNSPLHF.

In this sample, this clone turned up a few times. The chain has TRBV29-1 and TRBJ2-3; D is possibly TRBD2 (6 bases). The CDR3 loop spans 12 amino acids. The germline V gene encodes CDR1 SQVTM and CDR2 ANQGSEA. Between the trimmed V and J ends, which lost 7 bases and 6 bases, there was a span of 14 bases. The CDR3 DNA is TGCAGCGCCCGCCTAGCGCGGGATACGCAGTATTTT. Its protein product is CSARLARDTQYF.

The chain has TRBV5-4 and TRBJ2-1; D is possibly TRBD1 (5 bases). The germline CDR1 and CDR2 sequences are SGHNT and YYREEE (reference sequence). CDR3 length: 13 residues. V was clipped by 4 bases and J by 4 bases, with 9 bases between them. In DNA, the CDR3 is TGTGCCAGCAGCATCGACAGTTACAATGAGCAGTTCTTC. This translates into CASSIDSYNEQFF.

In its sample, this clone was seen a few times. The rearrangement uses TRBV13 and TRBJ2-2, with a possible D match to TRBD1 (5 bases). This CDR3 has 16 residues. V lost 2 bases, J lost 2 bases, and 12 bases lay in between. CDR1 is PRHDT and CDR2 is FYEKMQ in the germline V gene (reference sequence). This CDR3 reads CASSLRTPINTGELFF. CDR3 DNA sequence: TGTGCCAGCAGCTTAAGGACACCAATTAACACCGGGGAGCTGTTTTTT.

The table lists this clone with a few counts. The genes are TRBV18 and TRBJ2-6, with D tentatively TRBD1 (5 bases). The CDR3 is 16 residues long. The V and J ends lost 3 bases and 4 bases respectively, with 13 bases between them. Germline V gene sequence: CDR1 KGHSH, CDR2 LQKENI. The CDR3 is CASSPLGAAGANVLTF. The DNA of the CDR3 is TGTGCCAGCTCACCCCTTGGGGCAGCAGGGGCCAACGTCCTGACTTTC.

V gene TRBV15 combines with J gene TRBJ2-1; tentatively, D is TRBD1 (8 bases). Trimming removed 2 bases from V and 2 bases from J, with 19 bases in between. The CDR3 has 18 residues. Germline V gives CDR1 LNHNV, CDR2 YYDKDF (reference sequence). The CDR3 region is CATSRQGAPGLPYNEQFF. The CDR3 DNA reads as TGTGCCACCAGCAGACAGGGGGCGCCGGGACTACCCTACAATGAGCAGTTCTTC.

The chain uses TRBV30 and TRBJ1-1, with 7 bases that match TRBD1. The CDR3 is made up of 14 amino acids. Germline V lookup: CDR1 GTSNPN, CDR2 SVGIG (reference sequence). V trimming: 0 bases; J trimming: 7 bases; junction bases outside the gene matches: 8. CDR3 DNA: TGTGCCTGGAGTGTACTTGGGACAGCACTTGAAGCTTTCTTT. Translating gives CAWSVLGTALEAFF.

This clone was picked up a small number of times. The V call is TRBV7-3, the J call TRBJ2-7; D possibly corresponds to TRBD1 (6 bases). Germline CDR1 and CDR2: SGHTA and FQGTGA. Trimming removed 6 bases from V and 3 bases from J, with 18 bases in between. The CDR3 totals 15 residues. The chain's CDR3 is CASSSRPGHDYEQYV. In DNA, the CDR3 is TGTGCCAGCAGTTCACGGCCGGGACACGACTACGAGCAGTACGTC.

The V and J genes are TRBV5-6 and TRBJ2-1; TRBD2 matches 11 bases. The ends lost 3 bases at V and 5 bases at J; junction bases unmatched: 13. Per germline, CDR1 SGHDT and CDR2 YYEEEE. This CDR3 spans 18 amino acids. CDR3 in amino acids: CASSSRLAGNLRDNEQFF. The CDR3 DNA reads TGTGCCAGCAGCTCCAGACTAGCGGGGAACCTTCGTGACAATGAGCAGTTCTTC.